This entry lists 10 T cell receptor beta chains sequenced from one sample in a study of PD-1 blockade in classical Hodgkin lymphoma. Some clones are missing from TCRdb's copy, which holds only in-frame ones; the method was immunoSEQ multiplex PCR. The sample consists of tens of thousands of clones, 70% to 90% of them appearing once. Noted time point: cycle 4 day 1 (C4D1), after more than five weeks of nivolumab. Each patient's relapse followed autologous stem cell transplantation, and brentuximab vedotin exposure varied. Material: peripheral blood mononuclear cells (PBMCs), obtained before the fourth cycle of nivolumab. The receptors here all came from a human donor with classical Hodgkin lymphoma.

The genes are TRBV6-5 and TRBJ1-1; 9 bases agree with TRBD1. The CDR3 runs to 15 residues. Germline loops: CDR1 MNHEY, CDR2 SVGAGI. The ends lost 2 bases at V and 3 bases at J; junction bases unmatched: 4. The DNA for the CDR3 is TGTGCCAGCAGTTACCCAGGACAGGGGTACACTGAAGCTTTCTTT. Protein sequence: CASSYPGQGYTEAFF.

The J gene is TRBJ2-7, the V gene TRBV18; TRBD1 matches at 7 bases. V shed 4 bases and J 6 bases; nucleotides not matched to a gene: 15. CDR3 length: 16 amino acids. From germline, CDR1 is KGHSH and CDR2 LQKENI. The CDR3 loop reads CASSLWGTDQSGEQYF. The CDR3 DNA is TGTGCCAGCTCACTTTGGGGGACAGACCAGTCGGGCGAGCAGTACTTC.

The DNA of the CDR3 is TGTGCCAGCAGCGTAGGGACAGGGCGGGAAAAACTGTTTTTT. This gives the protein CASSVGTGREKLFF. V and J are TRBV9 and TRBJ1-4; TRBD1 aligns across 8 bases. CDR1 SGDLS and CDR2 YYNGEE come from the germline V gene. After removal of 0 bases from V and 8 bases from J, the junction contained 3 bases not matched to a gene. This CDR3 contains 14 residues.

The chain combines TRBV25-1 with TRBJ2-1; D is possibly TRBD2 (6 bases). This CDR3 is built from 13 residues. V gave up 3 bases and J gave up 8 bases, with 11 bases separating them. CDR1 and CDR2 (germline): MGHDK, SYGVNS. In DNA, the CDR3 is TGTGCCAGCAGTGATACTAGCAGGGATGAGCAGTTCTTC. The encoded protein is CASSDTSRDEQFF.

About this clone: At one of its ends the junction is not consistent with the germline gene, which may arise from a read error. The chain uses TRBV6-5 and TRBJ1-2; D remains unclear. CDR3 length: 13 amino acids. CDR1 and CDR2 (germline): MNHEY, SVGAGI. CDR3 sequence (DNA): TGTGCCAGCAGTGACACAGCTAATTATGGCTACACCTTC. As protein: CASSDTANYGYTF.

The count of this clone is one. This sequence joins TRBV5-1 and TRBJ2-3; D is possibly TRBD1 or TRBD2 (6 bases each). Germline CDR1 reads SGHRS; CDR2 reads YFSETQ. Trimming cost V 4 bases and J 0 bases, with 12 bases left between them. This CDR3 contains 15 residues. The CDR3 region has the DNA TGCGCCAGCAGCCCGGGGGCGAGTAGCACAGATACGCAGTATTTT. Protein product: CASSPGASSTDTQYF.

The chain links TRBV11-2 to TRBJ1-2; the D is unclear. The germline V and J ends were trimmed by 1 base and 8 bases, with 11 bases remaining between them. Germline V lookup: CDR1 SGHAT, CDR2 FQNNGV. The CDR3 runs to 13 residues. CDR3 in amino acids: CASSLGRTQGYTF. The CDR3 DNA reads TGTGCCAGCAGCTTAGGACGGACTCAAGGCTACACCTTC.

This sequence joins TRBV28 and TRBJ2-7; D may correspond to TRBD1 or TRBD2 (6 bases each). CDR1 and CDR2 from the germline V gene are MDHEN and SYDVKM. This CDR3 region has 16 residues. V lost 2 bases to trimming and J lost 2 bases, with 16 bases between them. The CDR3 protein is CASSLGGTPNPYEQYF. CDR3 nucleotide sequence: TGTGCCAGCAGTTTAGGCGGGACACCCAACCCCTACGAGCAGTACTTC.

The chain combines TRBV5-1 with TRBJ2-7, with D possibly matching TRBD1 (6 bases). CDR1 SGHRS and CDR2 YFSETQ come from the germline V gene. V was clipped by 4 bases and J by 2 bases, with 16 bases between them. CDR3 length equals 15 residues. The CDR3 here is CASSPDSAGTYEQYF. CDR3 coding DNA: TGCGCCAGCAGCCCGGACAGCGCTGGAACCTACGAGCAGTACTTC.

V usage is TRBV30 and J usage is TRBJ1-6; 12 bases are shared with TRBD1. CDR1 and CDR2 from the germline V gene are GTSNPN and SVGIG (reference sequence). The CDR3 runs 15 residues. Germline trimming cut 2 bases from V and 7 bases from J; bases unmatched to any gene: 3. CDR3 in amino acids: CAWSTGTGGNSPLHF. CDR3 DNA sequence: TGTGCCTGGAGTACCGGGACAGGGGGCAATTCACCCCTCCACTTT.